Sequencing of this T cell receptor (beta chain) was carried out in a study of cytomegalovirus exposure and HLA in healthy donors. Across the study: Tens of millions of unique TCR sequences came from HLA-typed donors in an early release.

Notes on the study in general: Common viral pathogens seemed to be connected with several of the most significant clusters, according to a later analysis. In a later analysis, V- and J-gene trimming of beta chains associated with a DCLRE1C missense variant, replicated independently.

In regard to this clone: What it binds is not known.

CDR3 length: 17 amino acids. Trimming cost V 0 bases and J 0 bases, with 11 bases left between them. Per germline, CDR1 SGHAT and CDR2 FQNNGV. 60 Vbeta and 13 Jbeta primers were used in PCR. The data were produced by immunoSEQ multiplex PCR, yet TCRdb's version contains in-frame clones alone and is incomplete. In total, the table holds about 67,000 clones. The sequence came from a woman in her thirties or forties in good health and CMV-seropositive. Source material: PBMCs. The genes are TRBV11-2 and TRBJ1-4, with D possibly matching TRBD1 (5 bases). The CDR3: CASSLDLGQATNEKLFF. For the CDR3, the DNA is TGTGCCAGCAGCTTAGATCTGGGGCAGGCAACTAATGAAAAACTGTTTTTT.